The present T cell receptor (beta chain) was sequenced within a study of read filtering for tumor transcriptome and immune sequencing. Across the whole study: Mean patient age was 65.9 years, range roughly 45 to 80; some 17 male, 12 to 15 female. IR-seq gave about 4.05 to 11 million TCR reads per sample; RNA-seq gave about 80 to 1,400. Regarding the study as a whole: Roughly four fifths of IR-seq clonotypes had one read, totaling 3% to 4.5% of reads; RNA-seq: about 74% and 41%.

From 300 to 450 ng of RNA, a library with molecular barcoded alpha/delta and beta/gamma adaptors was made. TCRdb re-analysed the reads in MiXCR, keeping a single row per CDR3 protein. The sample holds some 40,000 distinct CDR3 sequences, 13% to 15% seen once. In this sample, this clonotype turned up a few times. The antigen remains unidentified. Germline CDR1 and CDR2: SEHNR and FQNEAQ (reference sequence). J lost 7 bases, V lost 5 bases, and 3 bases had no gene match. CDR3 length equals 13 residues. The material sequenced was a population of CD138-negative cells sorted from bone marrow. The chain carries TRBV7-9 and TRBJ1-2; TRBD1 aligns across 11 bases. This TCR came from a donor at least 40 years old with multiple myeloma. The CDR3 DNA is TGTGCCAGCAGCCGGACAGGGGGCTCTGGCTACACCTTC. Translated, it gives CASSRTGGSGYTF.